Shown below are 27 T cell receptor beta chains from a single sample sequenced in a study of cytomegalovirus exposure and HLA in healthy donors. It was with 60 Vbeta and 13 Jbeta primers that the PCR ran. Sequencing used immunoSEQ multiplex PCR; TCRdb keeps in-frame clones, though not all of them. The table lists around 110,000 clones, around three quarters of them singletons, with around 4.5% in the top ten. Sequencing was done on a sample of PBMCs. The receptor source for this set is a man aged 25-40 years in good health and CMV-seropositive.

This chain's CDR3 is CASSFRGSTYEQYF. The DNA for the CDR3 is TGTGCCAGCAGCTTTCGAGGTTCCACCTACGAGCAGTACTTC. The rearrangement links TRBV11-2 to TRBJ2-7; D call uncertain. CDR3 length: 14 residues. From germline, CDR1 is SGHAT and CDR2 FQNNGV. The V gene lost 3 bases and the J gene lost 2 bases, with 11 bases spanning the gap.

This clone has only one observation. The rearrangement joins TRBV5-1 to TRBJ2-7; possibly TRBD1 for D (6 bases). CDR1 is SGHRS, CDR2 YFSETQ, per germline. V was pared by 5 bases and J by 3 bases, with 18 bases between. The CDR3 is made up of 15 amino acids. The CDR3 DNA sequence: TGCGCCAGCAGGGACCTCTCAGGGGACCACTACGAGCAGTACTTC. Translating it yields CASRDLSGDHYEQYF.

The rearrangement links TRBV6-4 to TRBJ2-3; TRBD1 matches 8 bases. Germline lookup yields CDR1 MRHNA and CDR2 SNTAGT. The J segment lost 3 bases and the V segment lost 4 bases, leaving 6 bases of the junction unmatched. This CDR3 is 15 amino acids long. CDR3 sequence: CASSVLTGGTDTQYF. Here the CDR3 DNA reads TGTGCCAGCAGTGTCCTTACAGGGGGAACAGATACGCAGTATTTT.

This rearrangement joins TRBV5-1 to TRBJ2-3; 13 nucleotides line up with TRBD2. This CDR3 has 16 residues. Germline V CDR1 and CDR2: SGHRS, YFSETQ. V was pared by 1 base and J by 5 bases, with 4 bases of the junction left unmatched. This CDR3 reads CASSLTSGRAIDTQYF. For the CDR3, the DNA is TGCGCCAGCAGCTTGACTAGCGGGAGGGCCATAGATACGCAGTATTTT.

The V call is TRBV5-4, the J call TRBJ2-1, with D tentatively TRBD2 (5 bases). The CDR3 runs to 13 residues. V was trimmed by 0 bases and J by 10 bases, leaving 11 bases between them. Per the germline V gene, CDR1 is SGHNT and CDR2 is YYREEE (reference sequence). CDR3 coding DNA: TGTGCCAGCAGCTTGGCCGAGGGCTTCGAGCAGTTCTTC. It yields the protein CASSLAEGFEQFF.

The chain's CDR3 is CASSPDSNQPQHF. The CDR3, as DNA: TGTGCCAGCAGCCCAGATAGCAATCAGCCCCAGCATTTT. This sequence joins TRBV6-5 and TRBJ1-5; no reliable D call. V dropped 6 bases and J dropped 0 bases, with 6 bases sitting between them. Per germline, CDR1 MNHEY and CDR2 SVGAGI. The CDR3 runs to 13 residues.

The chain links TRBV14 to TRBJ1-1; D unresolved. Trimming left V 1 base short and J 0 bases short, with 6 bases between. The CDR3 runs 14 residues. In germline, CDR1 is SGHDN, CDR2 FVKESK. The CDR3 loop reads CASSQASLNTEAFF. As DNA, the CDR3 is TGTGCCAGCAGCCAAGCTAGTCTGAACACTGAAGCTTTCTTT.

The V gene is TRBV27, the J gene TRBJ2-1, with 9 bases that match TRBD2. With V trimmed by 8 bases and J by 6 bases, 14 bases remained unmatched. CDR3 length: 16 residues. The V gene's germline CDR1 is MNHEY and CDR2 SMNVEV (reference sequence). The CDR3 nucleotides read TGTGCCAGCTTCCCCCGGGGCGGGGGGGCTTTCAATGAGCAGTTCTTC. It codes for CASFPRGGGAFNEQFF.

This clone has just one count. J is TRBJ2-2 and V is TRBV5-4; 9 positions agree with TRBD2. V lost 0 bases, J lost 1 base, and 10 bases stayed unmatched. CDR3 length equals 19 residues. The germline gives CDR1 SGHNT, CDR2 YYREEE (reference sequence). CDR3: CASSLGLAGHPGNTGELFF. Written as DNA, the CDR3 is TGTGCCAGCAGCTTGGGGCTAGCGGGACACCCAGGGAACACCGGGGAGCTGTTTTTT.

This chain uses TRBV7-3 with TRBJ1-1; the D is unclear. Germline CDR1 and CDR2: SGHTA and FQGTGA. The CDR3 is 14 amino acids. V shed 2 bases and J shed 1 base, with 8 bases lying between them. The CDR3 DNA is TGTGCCAGCAGCTTACTCGCAGGGAACACTGAAGCTTTCTTT. Translating it yields CASSLLAGNTEAFF. Looking up the rest from reference TRBV7-3 and TRBJ1-1 gives the full variable domain: GAGVSQTPSNKVTEKGKYVELRCDPISGHTALYWYRQSLGQGPEFLIYFQGTGAADDSGLPNDRFFAVRPEGSVSTLKIQRTERGDSAVYLCASSLLAGNTEAFFGQGTRLTVV.

This chain connects TRBV7-2 to TRBJ2-5; weak D call: TRBD2 (5 bases). The CDR3 spans 13 residues. The V end was cut by 2 bases, the J end by 4 bases, with 8 bases between. CDR1 is SGHTA, CDR2 FQGNSA, per germline. The CDR3 bases are TGTGCCAGCAGCTTAAGGAGGCCAGAGACCCAGTACTTC. Translated: CASSLRRPETQYF.

This clone was recorded once. This rearrangement joins TRBV27 to TRBJ2-7; D possibly corresponds to TRBD1 (6 bases). Germline CDR1 and CDR2: MNHEY and SMNVEV (reference sequence). Between the trimmed V and J ends, which lost 5 bases and 6 bases, there was a span of 17 bases. The CDR3 runs to 14 residues. CDR3 coding DNA: TGTGCCAGCAGTAGTAGCTCGAGGGGGTTCGAGCAGTACTTC. Translating gives CASSSSSRGFEQYF.

V is TRBV5-1 and J is TRBJ1-6; a weak D match, TRBD1 (5 bases). This CDR3 is built from 13 residues. V lost 3 bases and J lost 8, with 9 bases in between. From germline, CDR1 is SGHRS and CDR2 YFSETQ. CDR3 region: CASSWGGDSPLHF. The CDR3 DNA follows: TGCGCCAGCAGCTGGGGGGGGGATTCACCCCTCCACTTT.

For the CDR3, the DNA is TGTGCCTGGAGTGAAGGACAGGGGGAAAAACTGTTTTTT. Protein: CAWSEGQGEKLFF. The rearrangement joins TRBV30 to TRBJ1-4; 9 bases align to TRBD1. The length of the CDR3 is 13 residues. V shed 1 base and J 8 bases; nucleotides not matched to a gene: 2. Germline V gives CDR1 GTSNPN, CDR2 SVGIG (reference sequence).

Regarding this clone: A junction boundary mismatches the germline segment, possibly from a read error. The chain joins TRBV13 to TRBJ2-4, with D possibly TRBD2 on 5 matching bases. CDR1 and CDR2 from the germline V gene are PRHDT and FYEKMQ (reference sequence). CDR3 length equals 17 residues. The chain's CDR3 is CASSLEGGGGAKNSQYF. The DNA of the CDR3 is TGTGCCAGCAGCTTAGAAGGAGGTGGAGGAGCCAAAAACAGTCAGTACTTC. Looking up the rest from reference TRBV13 and TRBJ2-4 gives the full variable domain: AAGVIQSPRHLIKEKRETATLKCYPIPRHDTVYWYQQGPGQDPQFLISFYEKMQSDKGSIPDRFSAQQFSDYHSELNMSSLELGDSALYFCASSLEGGGGAKNSQYFGAGTRLSVL.

The V and J genes are TRBV9 and TRBJ2-3; possibly TRBD1 for D (5 bases). The germline V gene encodes CDR1 SGDLS and CDR2 YYNGEE. The V gene lost 3 bases and the J gene lost 2 bases, with 13 bases spanning the gap. This CDR3 region has 15 residues. The CDR3 region has the DNA TGTGCCAGCAGCGGGAAACAGGAGACCACAGATACGCAGTATTTT. Protein: CASSGKQETTDTQYF.

This rearrangement joins TRBV18 to TRBJ2-3; no clear D. Trimming took 0 bases from V and 6 from J, leaving 22 bases between them. Germline CDR1 reads KGHSH; CDR2 reads LQKENI. This CDR3 comprises 18 residues. For the CDR3, the DNA is TGTGCCAGCTCACCACCAGGCATGATGGCGGAGAGTCCGGATACGCAGTATTTT. Translated, it gives CASSPPGMMAESPDTQYF.

The chain combines TRBV6-5 with TRBJ2-7; possible D gene TRBD1, 7 bases. The CDR3 covers 14 residues. V lost 6 bases to trimming and J lost 3 bases, with 15 bases between them. The germline gives CDR1 MNHEY, CDR2 SVGAGI. The CDR3 coding sequence is TGTGCCAGCAGGACAGGGAGGTTGGGCTACGAGCAGTACTTC. Translation gives CASRTGRLGYEQYF.

The rearrangement links TRBV6-5 to TRBJ1-2, with 8 bases lining up with TRBD1. The CDR3 has 16 residues. V shed 2 bases, J shed 8 bases, and the junction held 13 bases outside the gene matches. Per germline, CDR1 MNHEY and CDR2 SVGAGI. The CDR3 here is CASSYGTPDRVDGYTF. The CDR3 DNA reads as TGTGCCAGCAGTTACGGGACCCCGGACAGGGTCGACGGCTACACCTTC.

This clone has a handful of counts. This chain joins TRBV19 and TRBJ2-3; TRBD2 matches 8 bases. The CDR3 is 16 residues long. Per the germline V gene, CDR1 is LNHDA and CDR2 is SQIVND (reference sequence). V lost 6 bases to trimming and J lost 4 bases; unmatched junction nucleotides: 12. This CDR3 reads CASRKHSGGASDTQYF. In DNA form, the CDR3 reads TGTGCCAGTAGAAAACATTCGGGGGGGGCGTCAGATACGCAGTATTTT.

The rearrangement links TRBV1 to TRBJ2-3; TRBD2 reflects the table's D call only, with no check against the DNA. TRBV1 is listed as a pseudogene. The CDR3 is made up of 18 amino acids. The CDR3 loop is CTSSQAAGGYFSTDTQYF. DNA of the CDR3: TGCACCAGCAGCCAAGCAGCGGGGGGGTACTTTAGCACAGATACGCAGTATTTT.

The chain combines TRBV5-6 with TRBJ2-5, with 16 bases that match TRBD2. After removal of 4 bases from V and 5 bases from J, the junction contained 8 bases not matched to a gene. The CDR3 is 17 amino acids. The germline V gene encodes CDR1 SGHDT and CDR2 YYEEEE. The DNA for the CDR3 is TGTGCCAGCAGCCCACCGGGACTAGCGGGAGGGGTGGAGACCCAGTACTTC. It is translated as CASSPPGLAGGVETQYF. Full variable domain (remainder filled in from reference TRBV5-6 and TRBJ2-5): DAGVTQSPTHLIKTRGQQVTLRCSPKSGHDTVSWYQQALGQGPQFIFQYYEEEERQRGNFPDRFSGHQFPNYSSELNVNALLLGDSALYLCASSPPGLAGGVETQYFGPGTRLLVL.

The CDR3 loop reads CASSDGLMVDNEQFF. For the CDR3, the DNA is TGTGCCAGCAGCGACGGACTGATGGTCGACAATGAGCAGTTCTTC. The chain combines TRBV14 with TRBJ2-1; possible D gene TRBD2, 5 bases. Germline values: CDR1 SGHDN, CDR2 FVKESK. V dropped 5 bases and J dropped 5 bases, with 16 bases sitting between them. The CDR3 is 15 amino acids.

The V and J genes are TRBV4-3 and TRBJ2-7, with D possibly matching TRBD1 (5 bases). The CDR3 totals 14 residues. Germline lookup yields CDR1 LGHNA and CDR2 YSLEER. Trimming cost V 1 base and J 2 bases, with 9 bases left between them. CDR3 DNA: TGCGCCAGCAGCCAAGCTTCAGGGACCTACGAGCAGTACTTC. This codes for CASSQASGTYEQYF.

This clone was detected only once. The CDR3 DNA reads as TGTGCCAGCAGTCCACCTTCCAGCGAACCTCTGAGAGAGCAGTACTTC. Translated, it gives CASSPPSSEPLREQYF. The chain combines TRBV27 with TRBJ2-7; D gene uncertain. The CDR3 extends over 16 amino acids. Germline CDR1 is MNHEY and CDR2 is SMNVEV (reference sequence). V lost 5 bases to trimming and J lost 7 bases, with 24 bases between them.

This sequence joins TRBV11-3 and TRBJ1-2; 8 bases are shared with TRBD1. Trimming took 5 bases from V and 8 from J; bases not matched to a gene: 22. This CDR3 is 18 amino acids long. Per germline, CDR1 SGHNT and CDR2 YENEEA. DNA for the CDR3: TGTGCCAGCAGCGGGACAGGCCTAAAGCCCCCCCTTCGGAGGGGCTACACCTTC. This translates into CASSGTGLKPPLRRGYTF.

V is TRBV18 and J is TRBJ2-5; no clear D gene. CDR3 length: 14 residues. Looked up from germline, CDR1 is KGHSH and CDR2 is LQKENI. V shed 4 bases and J shed 3 bases, with 12 bases lying between them. CDR3 amino acids: CASSLLPLEETQYF. The CDR3 coding sequence is TGTGCCAGCTCACTGCTTCCACTCGAAGAGACCCAGTACTTC.